This is a list of T cell receptor beta chains from one sample in a study of blood T cell repertoires in COVID-19. Clones were read by immunoSEQ multiplex PCR, and TCRdb kept only the in-frame ones, dropping some. Of about 190,000 clones listed, approximately 79% are singletons. What was sequenced was peripheral blood. Source of these receptors: a young man with active or convalescent COVID-19. CDR3s include the opening cysteine and the closing phenylalanine or tryptophan.

v_gene	j_gene	CDR3aa
TRBV11-2	TRBJ1-3	CASSLYGQGSGNTIYF
TRBV28	TRBJ2-5	CASSFTTHPQETQYF
TRBV29-1	TRBJ2-3	CSVSGGPFADTQYF
TRBV7-9	TRBJ1-5	CASSLHTGTGSNQPQHF
TRBV19	TRBJ1-6	CASSNWGVSGSPLHF
TRBV3-1/TRBV3-2	TRBJ1-4	CASSLRGGEKLFF
TRBV28	TRBJ1-2	CASRGDRGKTNYGYTF
TRBV4-3	TRBJ2-2	CASSQDRIGELFF
TRBV25-1	TRBJ2-1	CASSESTGKSYNEQFF
TRBV6-5	TRBJ2-1	CASISQGLAYNEQFF
TRBV5-1	TRBJ1-4	CASSWDRANEKLFF
TRBV28	TRBJ1-4	CASSPGGKLFF
TRBV7-9	TRBJ2-2	CASSLVGRGVELFF
TRBV30	TRBJ2-1	CAWSVTRYNEQFF
TRBV29-1	TRBJ1-1	CSVEPQNSAEAFF
TRBV29-1	TRBJ1-1	CSVVTGTEAFF
TRBV5-4	TRBJ1-6	CASSLAQAASSYNSPLHF
TRBV10-1	TRBJ2-4	CARTIKKTGCEQVLQYF
TRBV18	TRBJ2-5	CASSPTLAGGPVETQYF
TRBV25-1	TRBJ1-3	CASSEWGRSSGNTIYF
TRBV9	TRBJ1-2	CASSVVSGVPTF
TRBV3-1/TRBV3-2	TRBJ2-7	CASGRDRLAHEQYF
TRBV7-9	TRBJ1-2	CASSLGTGDYGYTF
TRBV5-1	TRBJ2-7	CASSGDFPTYEQYF
TRBV16	TRBJ1-1	CASSPDSYTEAFF
TRBV5-1	TRBJ2-1	CASSLLGELAAYNEQFF
TRBV30	TRBJ1-5	CAWGRGVGQPQHF
TRBV19	TRBJ1-5	CASSMRGVGNQPQHF
TRBV6-5	TRBJ2-5	CASSRGIAGQETQYF
TRBV7-2	TRBJ1-2	CASSSPPEDGYTF
TRBV29-1	TRBJ2-5	CSVDSRLAESGTQYF
TRBV6-4	TRBJ1-6	CASSDSRQGDHSPLHF
TRBV7-9	TRBJ2-1	CASSLTTGTRLYNEQFF
TRBV2	TRBJ1-6	CASSGQPNSPLHF
TRBV19	TRBJ2-1	CASNDPTGSTYNEQFF
TRBV20-1	TRBJ2-1	CSASLLAGVYEQFF